This T cell receptor (beta chain) was identified in a study of CD8 T cells in ankylosing spondylitis. At least ten counts were recorded for this clonotype. Germline CDR1 is MNHNS and CDR2 is SASEGT. With 1 base removed from V and 6 bases from J, the gap between germline ends came to 7 bases. The CDR3 covers 12 residues. TCRdb re-called the 5' RACE reads with MiXCR, one entry per CDR3 protein. The table lists more than 200,000 distinct CDR3 sequences, more than 20% of them singletons. The V call is TRBV6-1, the J call TRBJ2-7, with no clear D. This TCR derives from a male donor with ankylosing spondylitis or in good health (not recorded which). What was sequenced was blood, either unsorted or a sorted T cell fraction (not recorded which). CDR3 bases: TGTGCCAGCAGTGAAGTGTGGAGCGAGCAGTACTTC. The encoded protein is CASSEVWSEQYF.